The next 14 T cell receptor beta chains were all read from a single sample in a study of T cells after yellow fever vaccination. TCRdb itself ran the 5' RACE reads through MiXCR, one entry per CDR3 protein. Counted here are 500,000 to 650,000 distinct CDR3 sequences, roughly 14% occurring once; the ten biggest clones make up over 11%. This sample comprised PBMCs, obtained on the day of the yellow fever booster vaccination. The receptor source for this set is a man aged 30 to 39 who received the YFV17D yellow fever vaccine.

This sequence joins TRBV7-2 and TRBJ2-5; D is possibly TRBD1 (6 bases). V lost 5 bases and J 5 bases, leaving 12 bases between the germline ends. The CDR3 extends over 13 amino acids. Per germline, CDR1 SGHTA and CDR2 FQGNSA. The CDR3 region is CASSAGTRETQYF. For the CDR3, the DNA is TGTGCCAGCAGCGCTGGGACAAGGGAGACCCAGTACTTC.

This clonotype was found many times. The CDR3 bases are TGTGCCATCAGTGCGAGGGGGGAAAAAGAGACCCAGTACTTC. Translating gives CAISARGEKETQYF. This chain joins TRBV10-3 and TRBJ2-5; D is tentatively TRBD1 or TRBD2 (6 bases each). The V gene's germline CDR1 is ENHRY and CDR2 SYGVKD. Trimming removed 4 bases at V and 3 bases at J, with 12 bases between. The CDR3 is 14 amino acids.

This clonotype was found a few times. V is TRBV7-9 and J is TRBJ2-2; D gene ambiguous. Germline lookup yields CDR1 SEHNR and CDR2 FQNEAQ (reference sequence). Trimming pared 4 bases from V and 1 base from J, leaving 7 bases between. The CDR3 has 14 residues. CDR3 nucleotides: TGTGCCAGCAGCTCTAGGTTGAACACCGGGGAGCTGTTTTTT. Amino acids: CASSSRLNTGELFF.

This rearrangement joins TRBV20-1 to TRBJ2-7, with a possible D match to TRBD2 (5 bases). The V end was cut by 7 bases, the J end by 3 bases, with 10 bases between. Germline V gives CDR1 DFQATT, CDR2 SNEGSKA (reference sequence). The CDR3 length is 11 residues. The CDR3 DNA sequence: TGCAGTGGTAGTAGCGTCTACGAGCAGTACTTC. It is translated as CSGSSVYEQYF.

This clonotype has just a few counts. The V call is TRBV20-1, the J call TRBJ1-5; 7 bases match TRBD1. Germline V gives CDR1 DFQATT, CDR2 SNEGSKA (reference sequence). V lost 5 bases to trimming and J lost 11 bases; unmatched junction nucleotides: 6. This CDR3 spans 11 amino acids. The CDR3 bases are TGCAGTGCTGACGGGGGGACAGCCCAGCATTTT. Translation gives CSADGGTAQHF.

This clonotype has ten or more counts. V is TRBV2 and J is TRBJ2-7; 8 bases are shared with TRBD2. The CDR3 is 12 amino acids. After removal of 3 bases from V and 6 bases from J, the junction contained 1 base not matched to a gene. Germline values: CDR1 SNHLY, CDR2 FYNNEI. CDR3 bases: TGTGCCAGCAGTGAGGGACTAGGCGAGCAGTACTTC. Encoded protein: CASSEGLGEQYF.

This clonotype was seen at least ten times. The genes are TRBV20-1 and TRBJ2-3; no clear D gene. CDR1 DFQATT and CDR2 SNEGSKA come from the germline V gene (reference sequence). This CDR3 has 15 residues. Trimming took 2 bases from V and 3 from J, leaving 15 bases between them. DNA of the CDR3: TGCAGTGCTAGACGTGGGCGTGGAGCAACAGATACGCAGTATTTT. It is translated as CSARRGRGATDTQYF.

This clonotype was seen only once. This sequence joins TRBV20-1 and TRBJ2-7; 9 bases match TRBD1. The CDR3 has 13 residues. Germline values: CDR1 DFQATT, CDR2 SNEGSKA (reference sequence). Trimming at V came to 6 bases and at J to 0 bases, leaving 3 bases not matched to a gene. CDR3 DNA: TGCAGTGCGGGACAGGGTGGCTCCTACGAGCAGTACTTC. Its protein is CSAGQGGSYEQYF.

This clonotype showed up just a few times. The chain uses TRBV6-2 or TRBV6-3 and TRBJ1-1, with 10 bases that match TRBD1. The V gene's germline CDR1 is MNHEY and CDR2 SVGEGT. Trimming cost V 7 bases and J 10 bases; bases outside gene matches: 12. CDR3 length: 14 residues. CDR3 amino acids: CASTHRDRGGRAFF. The DNA of the CDR3 is TGTGCCAGCACCCACCGGGACAGGGGTGGCAGAGCTTTCTTT.

V usage is TRBV7-8 and J usage is TRBJ2-7; TRBD1 is a possible D gene (5 bases). From germline, CDR1 is SGHVS and CDR2 FQNEAQ. Trimming stripped 0 bases from V and 5 bases from J, with 11 bases between. This CDR3 has 14 residues. The chain's CDR3 is CASSLASRAHEQYF. CDR3 sequence (DNA): TGTGCCAGCAGCTTAGCGTCCAGGGCCCACGAGCAGTACTTC.

The V gene is TRBV7-2, the J gene TRBJ2-7, with 9 bases lining up with TRBD2. This CDR3 has 15 residues. Germline loops: CDR1 SGHTA, CDR2 FQGNSA. V was pared by 2 bases and J by 6 bases, with 8 bases of the junction left unmatched. The CDR3 nucleotides are TGTGCCAGCAGCTTACTACCGCGGGAGGGAGGCGAGCAGTACTTC. This gives the protein CASSLLPREGGEQYF.

This clonotype was found a few times. V usage is TRBV7-9 and J usage is TRBJ1-1; 8 bases agree with TRBD1. J gave up 4 bases and V 3 bases, and 7 bases lay outside the gene matches. The CDR3 length is 15 residues. The V gene's germline CDR1 is SEHNR and CDR2 FQNEAQ (reference sequence). Here the CDR3 DNA reads TGTGCCAGCAGCTTCCAGGGGGCAACATTCACTGAAGCTTTCTTT. Protein product: CASSFQGATFTEAFF.

The genes are TRBV5-4 and TRBJ2-7; no firm D call. Germline V lookup: CDR1 SGHNT, CDR2 YYREEE (reference sequence). V was shortened by 0 bases and J by 5 bases, with 9 bases between the two germline ends. CDR3 length equals 13 residues. CDR3 protein: CASSLATDDEQYF. The DNA of the CDR3 is TGTGCCAGCAGCTTGGCGACGGACGACGAGCAGTACTTC.

The sample holds a few counts of this clonotype. The chain uses TRBV7-9 and TRBJ2-2; D possibly matches TRBD1 or TRBD2 (5 bases each). Germline V gene data show CDR1 as SEHNR and CDR2 as FQNEAQ (reference sequence). CDR3 size: 14 residues. Trimming stripped 5 bases from V and 4 bases from J, with 11 bases between. The CDR3 nucleotides read TGTGCCAGCAGCAACGGGGCCGGCACCGGGGAGCTGTTTTTT. Translated, it gives CASSNGAGTGELFF. Based on the CDR3 plus reference TRBV7-9 and TRBJ2-2, the full variable domain is DTGVSQNPRHKITKRGQNVTFRCDPISEHNRLYWYRQTLGQGPEFLTYFQNEAQLEKSRLLSDRFSAERPKGSFSTLEIQRTEQGDSAMYLCASSNGAGTGELFFGEGSRLTVL.